This TCR beta chain was sequenced during a study of technical replicates of blood from four donors. The CDR3 covers 15 residues. Germline assignment: CDR1 LGHNA and CDR2 YNFKEQ. The V and J ends lost 1 base and 6 bases, in that order; junction bases with no gene match: 3. Assay used: immunoSEQ multiplex PCR; TCRdb lists only in-frame clones, some missing. Among about 76,000 clones listed, 75% to 95% were seen once. Sequencing used T cells isolated from PBMCs. This chain links TRBV4-2 with TRBJ2-1, with 10 positions matching TRBD2. The sequence came from a human donor in good health. CDR3 sequence reads: CASSQVAGGPNEQFF. The DNA for the CDR3 is TGTGCCAGCAGCCAAGTAGCGGGGGGACCCAATGAGCAGTTCTTC.